Following are 10 T cell receptor beta chains from one sample sequenced in a study of shared clonotypes between healthy human individuals. Generated by immunoSEQ multiplex PCR, the TCRdb table keeps only in-frame clones and is missing some. The table records some 1,400,000 clones, around 97% of them present only once. Sequenced material: naive CD4+ T cells sorted from blood. This sample's subset: CD45RA+ positively selected. Source of these receptors: a man younger than 45 in good health.

The chain employs TRBV6-5 and TRBJ2-2; D unresolved. The CDR3 has 12 amino acids. From germline, CDR1 is MNHEY and CDR2 SVGAGI. The V end lost 7 bases, the J end lost 4 bases, and 7 bases lay between the germline ends. The CDR3 coding sequence is TGTGCCAGCAAAAGGAGCACCGGGGAGCTGTTTTTT. Amino acid sequence: CASKRSTGELFF.

The V call is TRBV5-1, the J call TRBJ2-1; 12 bases map to TRBD2. The V gene end was trimmed by 0 bases and the J gene end by 10 bases; junction bases not matched to a gene: 8. The CDR3 spans 16 residues. The V gene's germline CDR1 is SGHRS and CDR2 YFSETQ. The CDR3 nucleotides read TGCGCCAGCAGCTTGGGACTAGCGGGAGAGGAAGGGGAGCAGTTCTTC. Residues: CASSLGLAGEEGEQFF. Complete variable domain (other parts from reference TRBV5-1 and TRBJ2-1): KAGVTQTPRYLIKTRGQQVTLSCSPISGHRSVSWYQQTPGQGLQFLFEYFSETQRNKGNFPGRFSGRQFSNSRSEMNVSTLELGDSALYLCASSLGLAGEEGEQFFGPGTRLTVL.

The rearrangement uses TRBV5-4 and TRBJ2-3, with 9 bases lining up with TRBD1. Trimming removed 4 bases from V and 1 base from J; junction bases left unmatched: 10. The germline CDR1 and CDR2 sequences are SGHNT and YYREEE (reference sequence). There are 17 residues in the CDR3. CDR3 coding DNA: TGTGCCAGCAGCCCGGACAGGGGCAACATCGGCACAGATACGCAGTATTTT. Protein product: CASSPDRGNIGTDTQYF.

The V call is TRBV27, the J call TRBJ2-6, with D possibly TRBD1 on 6 matching bases. The CDR3 is 17 residues long. Germline CDR1 is MNHEY and CDR2 is SMNVEV (reference sequence). V was clipped by 2 bases and J by 0 bases, with 11 bases between them. The CDR3 DNA is TGTGCCAGCAGTTTACGGACAGCTGGCTCTGGGGCCAACGTCCTGACTTTC. This gives the protein CASSLRTAGSGANVLTF. Looking up the rest from reference TRBV27 and TRBJ2-6 gives the full variable domain: EAQVTQNPRYLITVTGKKLTVTCSQNMNHEYMSWYRQDPGLGLRQIYYSMNVEVTDKGDVPEGYKVSRKEKRNFPLILESPSPNQTSLYFCASSLRTAGSGANVLTFGAGSRLTVL.

The rearrangement joins TRBV10-1 to TRBJ2-7; the D gene is possibly TRBD1 (6 bases). Germline CDR1 and CDR2: WNHNN and SYGVQD (reference sequence). Trimming stripped 3 bases from V and 6 bases from J, with 12 bases between. The CDR3 has 13 amino acids. CDR3: CASSEGGYGEQYF. The CDR3 DNA follows: TGCGCCAGCAGTGAAGGGGGATACGGCGAGCAGTACTTC.

V gene TRBV4-1 combines with J gene TRBJ2-1; D unresolved. V lost 0 bases and J 10 bases, leaving 13 bases between the germline ends. Germline loops: CDR1 MGHRA, CDR2 YSYEKL. The CDR3 sequence is 14 residues long. CDR3 coding DNA: TGCGCCAGCAGCCAAGACAGGTCCTTCGCCGAGCAGTTCTTC. This translates into CASSQDRSFAEQFF.

This chain connects TRBV27 to TRBJ2-1; 8 positions agree with TRBD2. Losses at the gene ends were 1 base for V and 9 bases for J; bases not matched to a gene: 11. Germline CDR1 reads MNHEY; CDR2 reads SMNVEV (reference sequence). There are 16 residues in the CDR3. The chain's CDR3 is CASSLYPSGPSGEQFF. The DNA of the CDR3 is TGTGCCAGCAGTTTATATCCTAGCGGGCCTTCAGGTGAGCAGTTCTTC.

As for this clone: The same CDR3 can be traced to other DNA sequences in this sample. The chain uses TRBV6-1 and TRBJ1-3; the D is unclear. Germline values: CDR1 MNHNS, CDR2 SASEGT. Trimming stripped 0 bases from V and 2 bases from J, with 5 bases between. The CDR3 runs 14 residues. The DNA for the CDR3 is TGTGCCAGCAGTGAAGCAGGGACTGGAAACACCATATATTTT. Protein product: CASSEAGTGNTIYF.

The V call is TRBV5-1, the J call TRBJ1-1, with 8 bases lining up with TRBD1. The CDR3 is 13 amino acids. Germline V lookup: CDR1 SGHRS, CDR2 YFSETQ. Trimming took 8 bases from V and 5 from J; bases not matched to a gene: 8. This CDR3 reads CASGQGEMTEAFF. The CDR3 DNA follows: TGCGCCAGTGGACAGGGCGAGATGACTGAAGCTTTCTTT.

The V gene is TRBV5-1, the J gene TRBJ2-5; D possibly corresponds to TRBD1 (5 bases). The CDR3 loop spans 15 amino acids. Trimming left V 6 bases short and J 5 bases short, with 20 bases between. Germline V CDR1 and CDR2: SGHRS, YFSETQ. CDR3 in amino acids: CASTKYHEKGETQYF. DNA of the CDR3: TGCGCCAGCACCAAGTATCACGAAAAGGGGGAGACCCAGTACTTC.